This is a list of T cell receptor beta chains from one sample in a study of blood T cell repertoires in COVID-19. The table came from immunoSEQ multiplex PCR; TCRdb's copy has only in-frame clones and leaves some out. This table holds about 200,000 clones, around 83% found once. Sequenced: peripheral blood. Receptor source: a woman aged 80 or over with COVID-19, enrolled during active disease. Both conserved end residues are part of each CDR3. A D gene is named only where the DNA matches it firmly. Expanded clones get a size class; other rows say once, few or many, or leave the size out.

V: TRBV3-1/TRBV3-2; D: .; J: TRBJ1-1; size: .; DNA: TGTGCCAGCGCGGGGGGGGACGGTGAAGCTTTCTTT; CDR3: CASAGGDGEAFF
V: TRBV5-5; D: .; J: TRBJ1-5; size: .; DNA: TGTGCCAGCAGCTGGGGGACACTCTCCCCCTCTCAGCCCCAGCATTTT; CDR3: CASSWGTLSPSQPQHF
V: TRBV7-7; D: TRBD1; J: TRBJ2-3; size: .; DNA: TGTGCTAGCAGCCCGGGACAGGGTAACGCAGATACGCAGTATTTT; CDR3: CASSPGQGNADTQYF
V: TRBV18; D: .; J: TRBJ2-5; size: .; DNA: TGTGCCAGCTCACCACGTAACGGGGGTATGGAGACCCAGTACTTC; CDR3: CASSPRNGGMETQYF
V: TRBV2; D: .; J: TRBJ1-1; size: .; DNA: TGTGCCAGCAGCCCACAGGAAAACACTGAAGCTTTCTTT; CDR3: CASSPQENTEAFF
V: TRBV19; D: .; J: TRBJ1-3; size: .; DNA: TGTGCCAGTAGTATGGTCAGCTCTGGAAACACCATATATTTT; CDR3: CASSMVSSGNTIYF
V: TRBV5-5; D: .; J: TRBJ2-5; size: .; DNA: TGTGCCAGCAGCCCGTTTCGCGGGCCACAAGAGACCCAGTACTTC; CDR3: CASSPFRGPQETQYF
V: TRBV28; D: .; J: TRBJ1-1; size: .; DNA: TGTGCCAGCAGTTTTGTGTTGCGGGCGAACACTGAAGCTTTCTTT; CDR3: CASSFVLRANTEAFF
V: TRBV5-4; D: .; J: TRBJ2-2; size: .; DNA: TGTGCCAGCTTTAGGACAGGGAGGGGGAACACCGGGGAGCTGTTTTTT; CDR3: CASFRTGRGNTGELFF
V: TRBV7-2; D: .; J: TRBJ1-1; size: .; DNA: TGTGCCAGCAGCTCAGGTGGGGGGGGCAGGACTGAAGCTTTCTTT; CDR3: CASSSGGGGRTEAFF
V: TRBV5-1; D: TRBD1; J: TRBJ1-6; size: few; DNA: TGCGCCAGCAGCGCGGACAGGCTTAGTTCACCCCTCCACTTT; CDR3: CASSADRLSSPLHF
V: TRBV6-6; D: TRBD1; J: TRBJ2-1; size: .; DNA: TGTGCCAGCAGTCCCCGGAGGGGGGGACAGGGAATCAATGAGCAGTTCTTC; CDR3: CASSPRRGGQGINEQFF
V: TRBV3-1/TRBV3-2; D: TRBD2; J: TRBJ2-1; size: .; DNA: TGTGCCAGCAGTCCTCGGACTAGCGGGGGGTCCCAGTACAATGAGCAGTTCTTC; CDR3: CASSPRTSGGSQYNEQFF